Given below is one T cell receptor beta chain in context. One entry per CDR3 protein, called by TCRdb with MiXCR from the RT-PCR reads. The sample lists 550,000 to 750,000 distinct CDR3 sequences; 14% were seen once. V was pared by 4 bases and J by 11 bases, with 11 bases between. The germline gives CDR1 MDHEN, CDR2 SYDVKM. The CDR3 runs 11 residues. The V gene is TRBV28, the J gene TRBJ1-1; D possibly corresponds to TRBD1 (5 bases). The clonotype originates from a female donor in good health, serving as a healthy control. Sample: memory CD4+ T cells from blood. CDR3 sequence (DNA): TGTGCCAGCAGTTGGAGGGGTCGGGCTTTCTTT. Protein: CASSWRGRAFF.